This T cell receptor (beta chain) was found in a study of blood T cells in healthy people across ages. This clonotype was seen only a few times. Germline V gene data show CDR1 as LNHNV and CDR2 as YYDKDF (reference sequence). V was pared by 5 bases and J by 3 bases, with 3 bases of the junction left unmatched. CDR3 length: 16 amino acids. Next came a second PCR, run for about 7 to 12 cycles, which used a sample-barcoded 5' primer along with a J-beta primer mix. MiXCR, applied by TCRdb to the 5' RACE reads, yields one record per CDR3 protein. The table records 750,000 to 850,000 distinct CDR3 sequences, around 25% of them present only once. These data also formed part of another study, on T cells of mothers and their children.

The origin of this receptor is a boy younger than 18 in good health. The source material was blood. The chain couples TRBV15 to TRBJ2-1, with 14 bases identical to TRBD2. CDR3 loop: CATSGGTSGSYNEQFF. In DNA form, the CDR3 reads TGTGCCACCAGCGGGGGGACTAGCGGGAGCTACAATGAGCAGTTCTTC.